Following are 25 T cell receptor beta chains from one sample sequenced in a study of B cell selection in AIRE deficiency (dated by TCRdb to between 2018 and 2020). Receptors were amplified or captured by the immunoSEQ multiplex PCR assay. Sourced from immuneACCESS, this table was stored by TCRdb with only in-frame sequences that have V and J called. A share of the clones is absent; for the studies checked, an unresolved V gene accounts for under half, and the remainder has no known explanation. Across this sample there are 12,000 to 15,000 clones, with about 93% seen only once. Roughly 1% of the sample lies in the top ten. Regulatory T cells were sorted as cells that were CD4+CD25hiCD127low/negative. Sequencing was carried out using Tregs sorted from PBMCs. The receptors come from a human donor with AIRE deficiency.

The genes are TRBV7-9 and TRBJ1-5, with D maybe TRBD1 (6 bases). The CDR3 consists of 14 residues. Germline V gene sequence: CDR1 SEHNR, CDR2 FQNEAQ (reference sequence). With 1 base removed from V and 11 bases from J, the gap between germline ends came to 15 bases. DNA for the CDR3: TGTGCCAGCAGCTTAGGAACGGGGGCGATGGCCCAGCATTTT. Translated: CASSLGTGAMAQHF. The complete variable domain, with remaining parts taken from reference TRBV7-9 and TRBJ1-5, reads DTGVSQNPRHKITKRGQNVTFRCDPISEHNRLYWYRQTLGQGPEFLTYFQNEAQLEKSRLLSDRFSAERPKGSFSTLEIQRTEQGDSAMYLCASSLGTGAMAQHFGDGTRLSIL.

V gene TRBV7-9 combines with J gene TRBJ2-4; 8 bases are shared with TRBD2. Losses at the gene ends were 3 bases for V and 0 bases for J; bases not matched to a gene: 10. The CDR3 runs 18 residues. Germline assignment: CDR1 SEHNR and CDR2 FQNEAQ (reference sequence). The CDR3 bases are TGTGCCAGCAGCTTTACTAGCGGAGGGGGGTTAGCCAAAAACATTCAGTACTTC. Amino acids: CASSFTSGGGLAKNIQYF.

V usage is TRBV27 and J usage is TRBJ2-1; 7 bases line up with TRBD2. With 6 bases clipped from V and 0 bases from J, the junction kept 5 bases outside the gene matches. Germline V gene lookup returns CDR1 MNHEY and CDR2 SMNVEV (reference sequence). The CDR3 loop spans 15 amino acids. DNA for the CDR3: TGTGCCAGCAGCGGGGGGTTCAGCTCCTACAATGAGCAGTTCTTC. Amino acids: CASSGGFSSYNEQFF.

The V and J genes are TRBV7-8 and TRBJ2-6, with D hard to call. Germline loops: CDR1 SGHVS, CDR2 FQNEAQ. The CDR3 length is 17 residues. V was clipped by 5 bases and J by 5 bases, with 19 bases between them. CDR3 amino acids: CASSHSYPQSRANVLTF. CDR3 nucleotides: TGTGCCAGCAGCCATAGTTACCCACAAAGTCGGGCCAACGTCCTGACTTTC. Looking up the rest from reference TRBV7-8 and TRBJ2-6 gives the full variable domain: GAGVSQSPRYKVAKRGQDVALRCDPISGHVSLFWYQQALGQGPEFLTYFQNEAQLDKSGLPSDRFFAERPEGSVSTLKIQRTQQEDSAVYLCASSHSYPQSRANVLTFGAGSRLTVL.

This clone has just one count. This chain's CDR3 is CASSFGTAKPDTQYF. CDR3 DNA: TGTGCCAGCAGCTTCGGGACAGCAAAGCCAGATACGCAGTATTTT. V and J are TRBV7-2 and TRBJ2-3; the match to TRBD1 covers 7 bases. Germline V gene lookup returns CDR1 SGHTA and CDR2 FQGNSA. Losses at the gene ends were 3 bases for V and 4 bases for J; bases not matched to a gene: 7. The CDR3 has 15 residues.

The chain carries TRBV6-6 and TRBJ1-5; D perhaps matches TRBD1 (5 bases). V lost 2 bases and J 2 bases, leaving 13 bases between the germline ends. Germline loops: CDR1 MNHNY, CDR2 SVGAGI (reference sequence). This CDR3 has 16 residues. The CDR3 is CASSYLQVSGNQPQHF. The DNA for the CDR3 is TGTGCCAGCAGTTACCTACAGGTATCAGGCAATCAGCCCCAGCATTTT.

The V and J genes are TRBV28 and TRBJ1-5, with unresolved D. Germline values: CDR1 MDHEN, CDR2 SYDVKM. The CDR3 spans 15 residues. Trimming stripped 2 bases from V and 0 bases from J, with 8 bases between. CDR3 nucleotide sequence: TGTGCCAGCAGTTTAAGAGTTTATAGCAATCAGCCCCAGCATTTT. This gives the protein CASSLRVYSNQPQHF.

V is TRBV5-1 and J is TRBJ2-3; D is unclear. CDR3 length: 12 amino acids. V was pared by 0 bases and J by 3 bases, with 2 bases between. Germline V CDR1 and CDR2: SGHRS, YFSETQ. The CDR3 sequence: CASSLATDTQYF. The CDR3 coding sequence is TGCGCCAGCAGCTTGGCGACAGATACGCAGTATTTT.

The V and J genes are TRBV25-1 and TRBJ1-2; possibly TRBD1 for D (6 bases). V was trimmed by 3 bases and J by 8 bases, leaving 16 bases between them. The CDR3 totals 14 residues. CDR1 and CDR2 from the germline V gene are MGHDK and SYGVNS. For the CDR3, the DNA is TGTGCCAGCAGTGATCGGGGGGCCTTTGGCGGCTACACCTTC. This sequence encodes CASSDRGAFGGYTF.

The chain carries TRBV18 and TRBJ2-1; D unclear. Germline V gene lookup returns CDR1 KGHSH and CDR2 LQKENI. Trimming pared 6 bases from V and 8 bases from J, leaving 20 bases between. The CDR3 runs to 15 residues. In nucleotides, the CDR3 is TGTGCCAGCTCGCCTAGGGTAACCTCCCTAGATGAGCAGTTCTTC. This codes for CASSPRVTSLDEQFF.

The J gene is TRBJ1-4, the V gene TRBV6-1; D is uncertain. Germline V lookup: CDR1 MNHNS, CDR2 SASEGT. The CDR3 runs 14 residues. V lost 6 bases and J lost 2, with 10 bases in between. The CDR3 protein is CASSPTVTNEKLFF. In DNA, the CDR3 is TGTGCCAGCAGCCCAACGGTTACTAATGAAAAACTGTTTTTT.

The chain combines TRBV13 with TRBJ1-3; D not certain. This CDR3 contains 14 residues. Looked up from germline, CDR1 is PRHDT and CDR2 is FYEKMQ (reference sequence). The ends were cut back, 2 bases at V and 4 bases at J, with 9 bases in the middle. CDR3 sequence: CASSLRKPGNTIYF. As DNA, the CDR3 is TGTGCCAGCAGCTTACGGAAACCGGGAAACACCATATATTTT.

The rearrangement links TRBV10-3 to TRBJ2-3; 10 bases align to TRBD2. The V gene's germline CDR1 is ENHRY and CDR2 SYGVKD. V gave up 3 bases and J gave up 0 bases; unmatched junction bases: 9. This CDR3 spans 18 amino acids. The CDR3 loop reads CAISDLAGASSSTDTQYF. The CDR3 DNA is TGTGCCATCAGTGATCTAGCGGGAGCGTCTTCTAGCACAGATACGCAGTATTTT.

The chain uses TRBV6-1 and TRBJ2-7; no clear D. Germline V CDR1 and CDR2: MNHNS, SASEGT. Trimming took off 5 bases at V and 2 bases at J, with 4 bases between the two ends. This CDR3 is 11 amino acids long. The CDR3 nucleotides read TGTGCCAGCAGTTATCCCTACGAGCAGTACTTC. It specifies CASSYPYEQYF.

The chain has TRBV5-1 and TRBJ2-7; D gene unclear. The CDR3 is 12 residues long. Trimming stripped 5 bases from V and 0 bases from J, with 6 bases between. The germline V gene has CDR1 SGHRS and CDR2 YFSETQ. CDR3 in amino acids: CASRGLSYEQYF. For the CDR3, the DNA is TGCGCCAGCAGGGGTCTCTCCTACGAGCAGTACTTC.

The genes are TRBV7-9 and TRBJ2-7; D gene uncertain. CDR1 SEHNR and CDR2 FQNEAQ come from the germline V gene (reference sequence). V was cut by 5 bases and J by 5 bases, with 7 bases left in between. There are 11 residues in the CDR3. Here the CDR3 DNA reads TGTGCCAGCAGCCTCTTTGACGAGCAGTACTTC. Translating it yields CASSLFDEQYF.

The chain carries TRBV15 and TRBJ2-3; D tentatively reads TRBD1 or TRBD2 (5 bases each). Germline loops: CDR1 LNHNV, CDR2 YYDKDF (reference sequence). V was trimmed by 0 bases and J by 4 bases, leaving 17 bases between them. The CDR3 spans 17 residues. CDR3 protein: CATSRDRGSARADTQYF. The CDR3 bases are TGTGCCACCAGCAGAGATAGGGGATCAGCGAGGGCAGATACGCAGTATTTT. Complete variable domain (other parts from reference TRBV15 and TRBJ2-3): DAMVIQNPRYQVTQFGKPVTLSCSQTLNHNVMYWYQQKSSQAPKLLFHYYDKDFNNEADTPDNFQSRRPNTSFCFLDIRSPGLGDTAMYLCATSRDRGSARADTQYFGPGTRLTVL.

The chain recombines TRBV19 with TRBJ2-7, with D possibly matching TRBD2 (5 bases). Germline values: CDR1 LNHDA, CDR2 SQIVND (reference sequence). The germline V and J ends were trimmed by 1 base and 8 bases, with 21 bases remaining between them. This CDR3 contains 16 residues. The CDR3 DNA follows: TGTGCCAGTAGTATAGTACGAATCGACGGGGAAGAAAAGCAGTACTTC. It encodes CASSIVRIDGEEKQYF.

The CDR3 DNA sequence: TGTGCCAGCAGCGTCGACAGGGTCCTAGGGGAGACCCAGTACTTC. It specifies CASSVDRVLGETQYF. The chain couples TRBV7-2 to TRBJ2-5; 7 nucleotides line up with TRBD1. This CDR3 has 15 amino acids. Germline-derived CDR1 and CDR2 are SGHTA and FQGNSA. J gave up 5 bases and V 5 bases, and 11 bases lay outside the gene matches.

The CDR3 nucleotides are TGTGCCAGCAAGCCCGGGTGGGGCAATGAGCAGTTCTTC. The encoded protein is CASKPGWGNEQFF. V usage is TRBV28 and J usage is TRBJ2-1, with D unresolved. Germline V gives CDR1 MDHEN, CDR2 SYDVKM. The CDR3 extends over 13 amino acids. The V end lost 7 bases, the J end lost 6 bases, and 13 bases lay between the germline ends.

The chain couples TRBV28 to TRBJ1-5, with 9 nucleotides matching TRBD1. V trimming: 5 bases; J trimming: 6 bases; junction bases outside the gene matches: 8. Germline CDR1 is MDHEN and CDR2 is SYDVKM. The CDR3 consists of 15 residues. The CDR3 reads CASSTPQGAGQPQHF. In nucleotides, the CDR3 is TGTGCCAGCAGTACCCCACAGGGGGCCGGTCAGCCCCAGCATTTT.

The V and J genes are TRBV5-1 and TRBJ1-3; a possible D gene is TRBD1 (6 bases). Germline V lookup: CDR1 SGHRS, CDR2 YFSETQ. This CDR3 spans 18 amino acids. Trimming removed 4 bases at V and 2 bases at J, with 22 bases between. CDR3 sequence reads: CASSRTRGDLSPGNTIYF. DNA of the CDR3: TGCGCCAGCAGCCGTACGAGGGGGGATCTAAGCCCTGGAAACACCATATATTTT.

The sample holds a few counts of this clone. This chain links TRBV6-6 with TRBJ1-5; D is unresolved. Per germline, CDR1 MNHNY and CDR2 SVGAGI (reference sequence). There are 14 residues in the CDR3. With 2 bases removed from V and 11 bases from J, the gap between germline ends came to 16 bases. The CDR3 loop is CASSYGRGIGSQHF. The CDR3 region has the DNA TGTGCCAGCAGTTACGGGCGAGGGATCGGGTCCCAGCATTTT.

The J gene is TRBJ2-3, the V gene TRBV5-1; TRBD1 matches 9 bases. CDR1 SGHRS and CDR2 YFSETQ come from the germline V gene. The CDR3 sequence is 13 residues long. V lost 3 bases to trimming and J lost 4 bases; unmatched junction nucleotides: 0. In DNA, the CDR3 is TGCGCCAGCAGCTGGACAGGGGCAGATACGCAGTATTTT. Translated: CASSWTGADTQYF.

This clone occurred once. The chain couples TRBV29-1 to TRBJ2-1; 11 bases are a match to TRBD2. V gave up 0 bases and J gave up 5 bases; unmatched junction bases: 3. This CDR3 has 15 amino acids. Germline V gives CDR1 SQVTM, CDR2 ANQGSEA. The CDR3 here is CSVEDLAGGHNEQFF. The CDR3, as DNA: TGCAGCGTTGAAGATCTAGCGGGAGGCCACAATGAGCAGTTCTTC.